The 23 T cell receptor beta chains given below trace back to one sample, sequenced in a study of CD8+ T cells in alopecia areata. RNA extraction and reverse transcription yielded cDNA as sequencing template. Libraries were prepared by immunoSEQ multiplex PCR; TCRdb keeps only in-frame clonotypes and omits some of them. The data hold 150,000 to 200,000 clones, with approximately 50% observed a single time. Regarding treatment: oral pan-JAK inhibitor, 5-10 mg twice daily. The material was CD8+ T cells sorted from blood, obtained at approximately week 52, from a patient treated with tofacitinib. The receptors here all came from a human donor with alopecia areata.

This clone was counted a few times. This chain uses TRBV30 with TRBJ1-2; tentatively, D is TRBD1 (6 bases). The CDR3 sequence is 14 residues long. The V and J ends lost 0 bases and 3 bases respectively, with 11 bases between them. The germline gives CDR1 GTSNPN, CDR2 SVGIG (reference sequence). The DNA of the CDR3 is TGTGCCTGGAGTGTACCGGCAGGGGACTATGGCTACACCTTC. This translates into CAWSVPAGDYGYTF. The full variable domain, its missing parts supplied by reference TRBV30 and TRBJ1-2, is SQTIHQWPATLVQPVGSPLSLECTVEGTSNPNLYWYRQAAGRGLQLLFYSVGIGQISSEVPQNLSASRPQDRQFILSSKKLLLSDSGFYLCAWSVPAGDYGYTFGSGTRLTVV.

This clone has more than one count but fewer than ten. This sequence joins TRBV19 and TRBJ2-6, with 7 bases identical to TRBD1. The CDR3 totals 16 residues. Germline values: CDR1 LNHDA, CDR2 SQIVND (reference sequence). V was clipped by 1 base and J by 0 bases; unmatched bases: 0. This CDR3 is CASSIAGGSGANVLTF. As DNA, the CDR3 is TGTGCCAGTAGTATAGCAGGGGGCTCTGGGGCCAACGTCCTGACTTTC.

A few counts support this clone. This CDR3 reads CSVVPGGAHYGYTF. The DNA of the CDR3 is TGCAGCGTTGTTCCAGGGGGAGCCCACTATGGCTACACCTTC. This sequence joins TRBV29-1 and TRBJ1-2; 7 bases are shared with TRBD1. The CDR3 is 14 residues long. J was trimmed by 3 bases and V by 4 bases; bases with no gene match: 8. The germline V gene encodes CDR1 SQVTM and CDR2 ANQGSEA.

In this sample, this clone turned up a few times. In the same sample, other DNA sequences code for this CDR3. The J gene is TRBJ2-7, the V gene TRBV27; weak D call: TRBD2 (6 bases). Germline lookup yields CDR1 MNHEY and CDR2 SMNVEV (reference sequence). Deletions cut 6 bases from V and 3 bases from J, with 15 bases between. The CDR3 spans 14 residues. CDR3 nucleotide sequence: TGTGCCAGCAGCTTCGGAGGGACCGGCTACGAGCAGTACTTC. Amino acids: CASSFGGTGYEQYF.

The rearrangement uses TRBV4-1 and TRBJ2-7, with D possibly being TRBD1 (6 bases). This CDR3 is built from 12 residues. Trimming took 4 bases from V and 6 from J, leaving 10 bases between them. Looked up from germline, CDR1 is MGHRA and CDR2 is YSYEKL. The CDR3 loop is CASSPTGSEQYF. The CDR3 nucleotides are TGCGCCAGCAGCCCAACAGGGAGCGAGCAGTACTTC.

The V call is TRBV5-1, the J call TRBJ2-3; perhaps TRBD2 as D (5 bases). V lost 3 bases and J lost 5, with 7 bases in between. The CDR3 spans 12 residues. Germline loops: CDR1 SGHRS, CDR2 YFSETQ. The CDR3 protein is CASSYRGDTQYF. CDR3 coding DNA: TGCGCCAGCAGCTACCGGGGAGATACGCAGTATTTT.

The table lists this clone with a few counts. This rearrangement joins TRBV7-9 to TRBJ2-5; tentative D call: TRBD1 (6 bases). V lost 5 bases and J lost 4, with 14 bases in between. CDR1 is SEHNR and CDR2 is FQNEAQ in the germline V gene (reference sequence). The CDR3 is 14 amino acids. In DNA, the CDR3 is TGTGCCAGCAGCAACAGGGTTGGGCGAGAGACCCAGTACTTC. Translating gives CASSNRVGRETQYF. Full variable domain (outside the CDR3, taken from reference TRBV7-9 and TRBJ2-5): DTGVSQNPRHKITKRGQNVTFRCDPISEHNRLYWYRQTLGQGPEFLTYFQNEAQLEKSRLLSDRFSAERPKGSFSTLEIQRTEQGDSAMYLCASSNRVGRETQYFGPGTRLLVL.

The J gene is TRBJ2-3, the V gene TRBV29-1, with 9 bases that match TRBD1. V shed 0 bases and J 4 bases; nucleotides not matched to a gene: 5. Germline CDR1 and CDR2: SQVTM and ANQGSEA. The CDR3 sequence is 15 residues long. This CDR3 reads CSVEDWDRVADTQYF. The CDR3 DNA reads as TGCAGCGTTGAAGACTGGGACAGGGTAGCAGATACGCAGTATTTT.

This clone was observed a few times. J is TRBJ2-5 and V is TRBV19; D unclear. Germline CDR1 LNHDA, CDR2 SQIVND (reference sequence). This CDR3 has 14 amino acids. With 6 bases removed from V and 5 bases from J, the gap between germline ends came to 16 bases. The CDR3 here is CASSPSNTWETQYF. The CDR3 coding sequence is TGTGCCAGTAGCCCCAGCAACACTTGGGAGACCCAGTACTTC.

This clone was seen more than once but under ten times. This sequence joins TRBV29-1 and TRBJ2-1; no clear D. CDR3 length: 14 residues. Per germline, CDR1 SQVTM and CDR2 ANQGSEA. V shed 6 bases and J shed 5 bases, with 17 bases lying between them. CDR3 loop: CSVPQRSPDNEQFF. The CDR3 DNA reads TGCAGCGTCCCACAGCGTTCGCCCGACAATGAGCAGTTCTTC.

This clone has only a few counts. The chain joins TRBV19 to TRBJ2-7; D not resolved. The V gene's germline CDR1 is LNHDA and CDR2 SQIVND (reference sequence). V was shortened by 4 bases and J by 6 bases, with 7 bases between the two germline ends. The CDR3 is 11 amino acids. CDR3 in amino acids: CASSTMGEQYF. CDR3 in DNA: TGTGCCAGTAGTACTATGGGCGAGCAGTACTTC.

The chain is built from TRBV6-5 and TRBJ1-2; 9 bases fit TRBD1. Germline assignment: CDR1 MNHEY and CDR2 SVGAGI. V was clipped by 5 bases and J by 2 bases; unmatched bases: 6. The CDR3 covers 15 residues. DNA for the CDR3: TGTGCCAGCAGTGGGGACAGGGAGCGCAACTATGGCTACACCTTC. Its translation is CASSGDRERNYGYTF.

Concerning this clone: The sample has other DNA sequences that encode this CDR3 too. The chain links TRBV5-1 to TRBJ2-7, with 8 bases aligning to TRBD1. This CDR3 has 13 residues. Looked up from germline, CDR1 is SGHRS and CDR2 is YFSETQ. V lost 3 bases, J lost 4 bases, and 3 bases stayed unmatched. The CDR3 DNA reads TGCGCCAGCAGCTACGGACAGGGATACGAGCAGTACTTC. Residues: CASSYGQGYEQYF. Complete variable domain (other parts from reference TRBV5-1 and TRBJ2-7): KAGVTQTPRYLIKTRGQQVTLSCSPISGHRSVSWYQQTPGQGLQFLFEYFSETQRNKGNFPGRFSGRQFSNSRSEMNVSTLELGDSALYLCASSYGQGYEQYFGPGTRLTVT.

CDR3 nucleotide sequence: TGCAGTGCTAGAGGGTCCTACGAGCAGTACTTC. Its translation is CSARGSYEQYF. The rearrangement joins TRBV20-1 to TRBJ2-7; D unresolved. Trimming pared 1 base from V and 1 base from J, leaving 2 bases between. Germline values: CDR1 DFQATT, CDR2 SNEGSKA (reference sequence). This CDR3 region has 11 residues.

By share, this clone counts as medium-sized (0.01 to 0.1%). The CDR3 region is CASSLDVVGRNEQFF. The DNA for the CDR3 is TGTGCCAGCAGCTTAGATGTTGTGGGGCGTAATGAGCAGTTCTTC. The chain uses TRBV7-2 and TRBJ2-1, with D possibly being TRBD1 (5 bases). Germline CDR1 and CDR2: SGHTA and FQGNSA. The V gene lost 1 base and the J gene lost 7 bases, with 14 bases spanning the gap. This CDR3 contains 15 residues.

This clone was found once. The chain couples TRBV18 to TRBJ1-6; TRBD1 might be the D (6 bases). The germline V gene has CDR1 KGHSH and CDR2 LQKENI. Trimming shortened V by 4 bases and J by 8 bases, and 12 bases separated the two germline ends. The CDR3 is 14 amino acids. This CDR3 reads CASSLQGRDSPLHF. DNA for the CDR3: TGTGCCAGCTCACTACAGGGAAGAGATTCACCCCTCCACTTT.

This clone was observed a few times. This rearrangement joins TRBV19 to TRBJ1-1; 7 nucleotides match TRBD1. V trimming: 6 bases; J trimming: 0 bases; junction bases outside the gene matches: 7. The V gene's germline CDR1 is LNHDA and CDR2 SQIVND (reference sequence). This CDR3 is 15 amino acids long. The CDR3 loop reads CASRIGTALNTEAFF. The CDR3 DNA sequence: TGTGCCAGTAGAATCGGGACAGCCCTGAACACTGAAGCTTTCTTT.

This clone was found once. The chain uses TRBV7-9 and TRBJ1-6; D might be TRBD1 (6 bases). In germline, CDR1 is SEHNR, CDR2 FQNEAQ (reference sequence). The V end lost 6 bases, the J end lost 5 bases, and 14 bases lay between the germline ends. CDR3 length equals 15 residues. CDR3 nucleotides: TGTGCCAGCAGGTCGACAGGAGCTAATAATTCACCCCTCCACTTT. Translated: CASRSTGANNSPLHF.

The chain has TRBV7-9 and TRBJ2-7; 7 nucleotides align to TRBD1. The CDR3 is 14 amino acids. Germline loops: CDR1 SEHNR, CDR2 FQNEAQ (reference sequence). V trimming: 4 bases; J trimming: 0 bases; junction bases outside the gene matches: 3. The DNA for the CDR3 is TGTGCCAGCAGCTGGGACAGTGACTCCTACGAGCAGTACTTC. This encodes CASSWDSDSYEQYF.

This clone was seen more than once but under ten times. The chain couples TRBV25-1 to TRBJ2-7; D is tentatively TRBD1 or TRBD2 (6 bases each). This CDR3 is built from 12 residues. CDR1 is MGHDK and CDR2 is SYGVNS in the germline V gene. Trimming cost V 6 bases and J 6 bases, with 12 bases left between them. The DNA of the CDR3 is TGTGCCAGCAGCCGCGGGACACTCGAGCAGTACTTC. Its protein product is CASSRGTLEQYF.

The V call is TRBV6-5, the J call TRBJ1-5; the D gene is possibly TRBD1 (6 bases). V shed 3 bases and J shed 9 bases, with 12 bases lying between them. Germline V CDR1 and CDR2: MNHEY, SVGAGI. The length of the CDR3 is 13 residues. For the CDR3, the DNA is TGTGCCAGCAGTTATGAGGGGGGTGGGCCCCAGCATTTT. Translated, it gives CASSYEGGGPQHF.

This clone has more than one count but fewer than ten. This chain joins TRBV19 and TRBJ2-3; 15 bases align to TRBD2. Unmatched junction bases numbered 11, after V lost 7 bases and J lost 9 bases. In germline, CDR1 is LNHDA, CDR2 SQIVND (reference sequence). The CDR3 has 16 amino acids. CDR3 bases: TGTGCCAGTACGGGACTAGCGGGGGGCCTAGTCAGCACGCAGTATTTT. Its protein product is CASTGLAGGLVSTQYF. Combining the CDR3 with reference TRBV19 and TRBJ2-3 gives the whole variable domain DGGITQSPKYLFRKEGQNVTLSCEQNLNHDAMYWYRQDPGQGLRLIYYSQIVNDFQKGDIAEGYSVSREKKESFPLTVTSAQKNPTAFYLCASTGLAGGLVSTQYFGPGTRLTVL.

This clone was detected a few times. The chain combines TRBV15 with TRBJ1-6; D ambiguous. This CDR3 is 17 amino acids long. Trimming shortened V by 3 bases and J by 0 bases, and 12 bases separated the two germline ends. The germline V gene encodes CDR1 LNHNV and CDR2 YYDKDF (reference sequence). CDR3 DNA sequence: TGTGCCACCAGCAGGAGGTTAGGAAGCTCCTATAATTCACCCCTCCACTTT. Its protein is CATSRRLGSSYNSPLHF.